This TCR beta chain was recovered during a study of blood T cells in healthy people across ages. This clonotype was counted a few times. The target antigen is unknown. With a J-beta primer mix and a sample-barcoded 5' primer, a second PCR ran about 6 to 11 cycles. TCRdb recomputed calls from the 5' RACE reads with MiXCR, one row per CDR3 protein. The repertoire holds some 900,000 distinct CDR3 sequences, with around 48% as singletons. Roughly 10 milliliters of peripheral blood were drawn from each donor. The study, taken as a whole, reports: Roughly linear age-related decline in beta diversity appeared, significant by age 40. As naive T cell percentage varied, TCR beta diversity correlated strongly with it.

This CDR3 spans 13 amino acids. CDR1 and CDR2 from the germline V gene are MDHEN and SYDVKM. Trimming removed 10 bases from V and 5 bases from J; junction bases left unmatched: 9. The chain is built from TRBV28 and TRBJ2-7, with 9 bases identical to TRBD1. The source of this sequence is a man aged 25-45 years in good health. The specimen was blood. CDR3 in DNA: TGTGCCAAGTATCGGGACAGGGCTGACGAGCAGTACTTC. Translating gives CAKYRDRADEQYF.